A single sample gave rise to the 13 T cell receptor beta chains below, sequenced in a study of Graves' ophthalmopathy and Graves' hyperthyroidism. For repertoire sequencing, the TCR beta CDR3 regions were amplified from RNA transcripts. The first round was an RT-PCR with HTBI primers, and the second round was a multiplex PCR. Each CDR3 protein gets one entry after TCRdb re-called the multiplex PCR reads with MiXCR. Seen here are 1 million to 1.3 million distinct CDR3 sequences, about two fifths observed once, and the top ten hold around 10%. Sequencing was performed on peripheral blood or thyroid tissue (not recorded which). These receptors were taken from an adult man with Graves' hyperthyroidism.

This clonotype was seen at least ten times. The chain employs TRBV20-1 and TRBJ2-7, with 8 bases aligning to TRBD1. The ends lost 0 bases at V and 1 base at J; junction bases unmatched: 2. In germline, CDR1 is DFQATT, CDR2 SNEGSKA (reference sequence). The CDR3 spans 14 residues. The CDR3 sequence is CSARDYRGSYEQYF. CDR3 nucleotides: TGCAGTGCTAGAGATTACAGGGGGTCCTACGAGCAGTACTTC.

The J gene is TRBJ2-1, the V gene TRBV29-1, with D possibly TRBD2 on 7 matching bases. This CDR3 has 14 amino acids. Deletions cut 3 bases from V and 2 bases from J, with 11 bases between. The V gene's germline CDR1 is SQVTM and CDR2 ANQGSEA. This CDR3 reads CSVEMRGPYNEQFF. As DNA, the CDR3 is TGCAGCGTTGAGATGCGGGGGCCCTACAATGAGCAGTTCTTC.

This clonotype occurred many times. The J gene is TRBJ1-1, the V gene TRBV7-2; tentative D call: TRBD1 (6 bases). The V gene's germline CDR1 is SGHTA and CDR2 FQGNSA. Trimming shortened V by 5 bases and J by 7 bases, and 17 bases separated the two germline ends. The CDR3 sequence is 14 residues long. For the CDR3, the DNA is TGTGCCAGCAGCCCAGGCGGGGGGCAGAGTGAAGCTTTCTTT. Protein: CASSPGGGQSEAFF.

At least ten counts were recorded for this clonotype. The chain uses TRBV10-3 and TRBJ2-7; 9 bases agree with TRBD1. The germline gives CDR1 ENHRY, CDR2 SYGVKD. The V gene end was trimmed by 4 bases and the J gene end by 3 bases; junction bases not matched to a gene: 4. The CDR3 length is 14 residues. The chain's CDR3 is CAISGQGQGYEQYF. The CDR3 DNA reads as TGTGCCATCAGTGGGCAGGGACAGGGCTACGAGCAGTACTTC.

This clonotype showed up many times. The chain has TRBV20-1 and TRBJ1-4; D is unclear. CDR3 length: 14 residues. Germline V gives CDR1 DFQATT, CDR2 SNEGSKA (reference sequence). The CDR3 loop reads CSVVSGMENEKLFF. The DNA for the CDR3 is TGCAGCGTAGTATCCGGGATGGAGAATGAAAAACTGTTTTTT.

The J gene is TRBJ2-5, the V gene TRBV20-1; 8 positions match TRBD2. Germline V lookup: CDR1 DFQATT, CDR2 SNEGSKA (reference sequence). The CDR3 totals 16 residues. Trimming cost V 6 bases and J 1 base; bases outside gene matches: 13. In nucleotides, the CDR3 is TGCAGTGCCACCAGCGGGGGTAGCGGGACCCAAGAGACCCAGTACTTC. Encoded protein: CSATSGGSGTQETQYF.

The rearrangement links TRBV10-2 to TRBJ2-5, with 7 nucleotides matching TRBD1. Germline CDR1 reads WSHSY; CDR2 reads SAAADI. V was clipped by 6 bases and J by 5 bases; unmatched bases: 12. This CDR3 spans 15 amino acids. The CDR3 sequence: CASSLPQGFLETQYF. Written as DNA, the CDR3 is TGCGCCAGCAGCTTACCACAGGGGTTTTTGGAGACCCAGTACTTC.

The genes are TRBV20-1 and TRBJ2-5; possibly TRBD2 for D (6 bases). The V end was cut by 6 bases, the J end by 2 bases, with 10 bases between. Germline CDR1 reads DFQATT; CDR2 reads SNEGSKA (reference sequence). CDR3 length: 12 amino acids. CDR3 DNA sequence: TGCAGTGCAAGGGACTCTCAAGAGACCCAGTACTTC. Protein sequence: CSARDSQETQYF.

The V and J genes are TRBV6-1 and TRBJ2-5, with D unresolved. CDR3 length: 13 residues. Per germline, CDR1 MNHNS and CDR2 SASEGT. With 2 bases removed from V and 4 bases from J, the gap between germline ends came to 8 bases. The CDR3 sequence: CASSEILSETQYF. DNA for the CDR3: TGTGCCAGCAGTGAAATTTTGTCAGAGACCCAGTACTTC.

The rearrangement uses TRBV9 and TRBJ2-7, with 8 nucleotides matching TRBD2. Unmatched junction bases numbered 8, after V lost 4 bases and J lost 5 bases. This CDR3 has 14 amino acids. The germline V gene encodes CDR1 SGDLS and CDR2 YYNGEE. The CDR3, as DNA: TGTGCCAGCAGCCCCGGACTAGCCGTCCACGAGCAGTACTTC. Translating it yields CASSPGLAVHEQYF.

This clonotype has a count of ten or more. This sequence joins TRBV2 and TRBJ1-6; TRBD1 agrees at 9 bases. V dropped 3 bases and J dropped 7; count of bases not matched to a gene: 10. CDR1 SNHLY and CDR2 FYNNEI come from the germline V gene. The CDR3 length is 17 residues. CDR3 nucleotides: TGTGCCAGCAGTGATATAGACAGGGGGTCTTGGAATTCACCCCTCCACTTT. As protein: CASSDIDRGSWNSPLHF.

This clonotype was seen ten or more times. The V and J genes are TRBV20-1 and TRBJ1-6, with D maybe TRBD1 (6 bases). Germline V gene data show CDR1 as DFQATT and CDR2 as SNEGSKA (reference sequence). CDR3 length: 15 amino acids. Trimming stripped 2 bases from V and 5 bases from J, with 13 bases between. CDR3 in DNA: TGCAGTGCTAGACCTATGGACAGAAATAATTCACCCCTCCACTTT. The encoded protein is CSARPMDRNNSPLHF.

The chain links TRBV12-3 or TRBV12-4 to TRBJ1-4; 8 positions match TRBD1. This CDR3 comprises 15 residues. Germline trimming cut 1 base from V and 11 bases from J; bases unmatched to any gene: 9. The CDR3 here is CASSLGTGLFGKLFF. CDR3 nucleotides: TGTGCCAGCAGTTTAGGGACAGGGCTTTTTGGGAAACTGTTTTTT.